A single sample gave rise to the 23 T cell receptor beta chains below, sequenced in a study of T-cell reconstitution after alpha-beta-depleted transplantation in children. During its preparation, the TCRbeta library received unique molecular identifiers. Via MiXCR, TCRdb re-called the PCR reads, giving one row per CDR3 protein. In the table there are around 600,000 distinct CDR3 sequences, roughly a tenth of which are singletons. The sequencing here drew on PBMCs from the stem cell graft donor, taken from the stem cell graft. All receptors derive from a human donor who donated a stem cell graft to a child with acute myeloid leukemia.

The chain carries TRBV20-1 and TRBJ2-5, with TRBD2 matching 14 bases. The CDR3 contains 16 residues. V shed 6 bases and J 4 bases; nucleotides not matched to a gene: 10. Looked up from germline, CDR1 is DFQATT and CDR2 is SNEGSKA (reference sequence). For the CDR3, the DNA is TGCAGTGCCTACACCCTGGGACTAGCGGGAGTAGAGACCCAGTACTTC. Its translation: CSAYTLGLAGVETQYF.

This clonotype was observed a few times. Written as DNA, the CDR3 is TGTGCCAGCAGTGGTCTACCCGCGGGCGGGGAGCTGTTTTTT. This gives the protein CASSGLPAGGELFF. The rearrangement links TRBV2 to TRBJ2-2, with D possibly being TRBD2 (5 bases). CDR3 length equals 14 residues. Trimming shortened V by 4 bases and J by 7 bases, and 13 bases separated the two germline ends. Germline CDR1 reads SNHLY; CDR2 reads FYNNEI. Full variable domain (outside the CDR3, taken from reference TRBV2 and TRBJ2-2): EPEVTQTPSHQVTQMGQEVILRCVPISNHLYFYWYRQILGQKVEFLVSFYNNEISEKSEIFDDQFSVERPDGSNFTLKIRSTKLEDSAMYFCASSGLPAGGELFFGEGSRLTVL.

The chain is built from TRBV7-3 and TRBJ2-1, with D possibly TRBD1 on 6 matching bases. Deletions cut 5 bases from V and 4 bases from J, with 15 bases between. Germline V CDR1 and CDR2: SGHTA, FQGTGA. The CDR3 consists of 15 residues. DNA of the CDR3: TGTGCCAGCAGCCCCGGCAGGGGAGATTACAATGAGCAGTTCTTC. It yields the protein CASSPGRGDYNEQFF.

This clonotype was observed a handful of times. The genes are TRBV3-1 and TRBJ2-7; 11 bases line up with TRBD1. CDR3 length: 15 amino acids. The V segment lost 5 bases and the J segment 3 bases; nucleotides outside the gene matches: 6. Per the germline V gene, CDR1 is LGHDT and CDR2 is YNNKEL (reference sequence). The CDR3 bases are TGTGCCAGCAGCTATCCGGGACAGGGGGTCTACGAGCAGTACTTC. It is translated as CASSYPGQGVYEQYF.

In DNA form, the CDR3 reads TGCGCCAGCAGCTCTCGGGGGCATGAGCAGTACTTC. It translates to CASSSRGHEQYF. V usage is TRBV5-1 and J usage is TRBJ2-7; either TRBD1 or TRBD2 may supply D (6 bases each). Trimming cost V 3 bases and J 7 bases, with 11 bases left between them. The CDR3 is made up of 12 amino acids. Germline V CDR1 and CDR2: SGHRS, YFSETQ. The full variable domain, completed using reference TRBV5-1 and TRBJ2-7, is KAGVTQTPRYLIKTRGQQVTLSCSPISGHRSVSWYQQTPGQGLQFLFEYFSETQRNKGNFPGRFSGRQFSNSRSEMNVSTLELGDSALYLCASSSRGHEQYFGPGTRLTVT.

This clonotype was counted ten times or more. This chain uses TRBV6-2 or TRBV6-3 with TRBJ2-2, with 7 bases aligning to TRBD2. Trimming took 7 bases from V and 4 from J; bases not matched to a gene: 12. CDR1 is MNHEY, CDR2 SVGEGT, per germline. The length of the CDR3 is 16 residues. CDR3: CASTHRLAATTGELFF. CDR3 DNA: TGTGCCAGCACCCACCGTCTAGCGGCTACCACCGGGGAGCTGTTTTTT.

This clonotype showed up just a few times. The rearrangement joins TRBV7-8 to TRBJ2-7; 7 positions match TRBD2. The CDR3 covers 18 residues. CDR1 and CDR2 (germline): SGHVS, FQNEAQ. Trimming at V came to 1 base and at J to 0 bases, leaving 12 bases not matched to a gene. This chain's CDR3 is CASSLGRPSGGSSYEQYF. In DNA, the CDR3 is TGTGCCAGCAGCTTAGGCAGACCCTCGGGGGGTAGCTCCTACGAGCAGTACTTC. The full variable domain, its missing parts supplied by reference TRBV7-8 and TRBJ2-7, is GAGVSQSPRYKVAKRGQDVALRCDPISGHVSLFWYQQALGQGPEFLTYFQNEAQLDKSGLPSDRFFAERPEGSVSTLKIQRTQQEDSAVYLCASSLGRPSGGSSYEQYFGPGTRLTVT.

This clonotype was seen at least ten times. This rearrangement joins TRBV7-3 to TRBJ2-1; 11 nucleotides align to TRBD2. The germline gives CDR1 SGHTA, CDR2 FQGTGA. The V gene end was trimmed by 5 bases and the J gene end by 4 bases; junction bases not matched to a gene: 7. This CDR3 is built from 16 residues. The CDR3 region has the DNA TGTGCCAGCAGCAGAGGGACTAGCGGAAAGTACAATGAGCAGTTCTTC. Translating it yields CASSRGTSGKYNEQFF.

This clonotype was counted a few times. The chain employs TRBV7-9 and TRBJ2-7, with 8 bases aligning to TRBD1. This CDR3 region has 16 residues. Germline V gene sequence: CDR1 SEHNR, CDR2 FQNEAQ (reference sequence). Losses at the gene ends were 0 bases for V and 1 base for J; bases not matched to a gene: 5. The CDR3 DNA is TGTGCCAGCAGCTTAGCGCACCAGGGGGCATCCTACGAGCAGTACTTC. Its protein is CASSLAHQGASYEQYF.

This clonotype was detected ten times or more. The CDR3, as DNA: TGTGCCAGCAGCCAAGACGGGAAACAGCAGTACTTC. It encodes CASSQDGKQQYF. J is TRBJ2-7 and V is TRBV3-1; D may be TRBD2 (5 bases). Looked up from germline, CDR1 is LGHDT and CDR2 is YNNKEL (reference sequence). The length of the CDR3 is 12 residues. V shed 0 bases and J shed 8 bases, with 8 bases lying between them.

This clonotype occurred a few times. The chain recombines TRBV6-1 with TRBJ2-5, with a tentative D call TRBD1 (5 bases). The CDR3 runs to 14 residues. V was clipped by 5 bases and J by 4 bases, with 14 bases between them. CDR1 is MNHNS, CDR2 SASEGT, per germline. The CDR3: CASSLLPRAETQYF. The CDR3 DNA reads TGTGCCAGCAGTCTCCTCCCCAGGGCAGAGACCCAGTACTTC.

This clonotype was counted between two and nine times. The chain carries TRBV20-1 and TRBJ2-5; D call uncertain. The CDR3 is 12 residues long. Germline V gene data show CDR1 as DFQATT and CDR2 as SNEGSKA (reference sequence). V lost 3 bases to trimming and J lost 3 bases, with 8 bases between them. This CDR3 reads CSARSTEETQYF. DNA of the CDR3: TGCAGTGCTAGGTCTACCGAAGAGACCCAGTACTTC.

This clonotype appeared many times. The chain carries TRBV6-2 or TRBV6-3 and TRBJ2-3; no clear D gene. There are 11 residues in the CDR3. Trimming took 3 bases from V and 6 from J, leaving 4 bases between them. Germline V CDR1 and CDR2: MNHEY, SVGEGT. The CDR3 sequence: CASSYMDTQYF. The CDR3 DNA sequence: TGTGCCAGCAGTTATATGGATACGCAGTATTTT.

This clonotype turned up a few times. CDR3 coding DNA: TGCAGTGCTTTCTGGCGGCTGAGCTCCTACAATGAGCAGTTCTTC. Protein sequence: CSAFWRLSSYNEQFF. The chain couples TRBV20-1 to TRBJ2-1; unclear D gene. The germline CDR1 and CDR2 sequences are DFQATT and SNEGSKA (reference sequence). The CDR3 has 15 amino acids. Trimming removed 5 bases at V and 0 bases at J, with 14 bases between.

The rearrangement joins TRBV15 to TRBJ1-1; D not certain. V lost 2 bases and J 5 bases, leaving 9 bases between the germline ends. This CDR3 contains 13 residues. Germline V lookup: CDR1 LNHNV, CDR2 YYDKDF (reference sequence). The CDR3 DNA reads TGTGCCACCAGCAGAATTTCGGGGACTGAAGCTTTCTTT. Translated: CATSRISGTEAFF.

The gene calls are TRBV7-9 and TRBJ2-1, with 9 bases identical to TRBD2. This CDR3 is built from 15 residues. V was pared by 5 bases and J by 7 bases, with 9 bases of the junction left unmatched. Germline V CDR1 and CDR2: SEHNR, FQNEAQ (reference sequence). CDR3 sequence (DNA): TGTGCCAGCAGCATAGATAGCGGGAGAGGGAATGAGCAGTTCTTC. This translates into CASSIDSGRGNEQFF.

This clonotype was picked up many times. This chain uses TRBV12-3 or TRBV12-4 with TRBJ1-5; D remains unclear. The CDR3 totals 15 residues. Trimming removed 6 bases at V and 2 bases at J, with 14 bases between. Here the CDR3 DNA reads TGTGCCAGCAGGGAAGCCAACCCTGGCAATCAGCCCCAGCATTTT. This translates into CASREANPGNQPQHF.

This chain uses TRBV28 with TRBJ2-1; 8 nucleotides line up with TRBD2. Per germline, CDR1 MDHEN and CDR2 SYDVKM. V was clipped by 8 bases and J by 2 bases; unmatched bases: 8. The CDR3 has 15 residues. CDR3 nucleotide sequence: TGTGCCAGCGGCTTAGCGGGGAGTGCCTACAATGAGCAGTTCTTC. Amino acid sequence: CASGLAGSAYNEQFF.

At least ten counts were recorded for this clonotype. The J gene is TRBJ2-7, the V gene TRBV6-6, with TRBD2 identical over 7 bases. The CDR3 is 13 residues long. CDR1 is MNHNY, CDR2 SVGAGI, per germline (reference sequence). The V and J ends lost 4 bases and 2 bases, in that order; junction bases with no gene match: 2. The CDR3 loop is CASSSGGTYEQYF. The CDR3 nucleotides read TGTGCCAGCAGTTCCGGGGGGACCTACGAGCAGTACTTC.

This clonotype occurred many times. The rearrangement uses TRBV29-1 and TRBJ1-2; D gene ambiguous. Looked up from germline, CDR1 is SQVTM and CDR2 is ANQGSEA. The CDR3 sequence is 10 residues long. V was shortened by 6 bases and J by 5 bases, with 7 bases between the two germline ends. The CDR3 protein is CSVWAYGYTF. The DNA of the CDR3 is TGCAGCGTGTGGGCATATGGCTACACCTTC.

The chain links TRBV12-3 or TRBV12-4 to TRBJ1-3; unclear D gene. The CDR3 spans 14 residues. Trimming shortened V by 7 bases and J by 0 bases, and 10 bases separated the two germline ends. The CDR3 DNA follows: TGTGCCAGCATAAAAGGAGACTCTGGAAACACCATATATTTT. It codes for CASIKGDSGNTIYF.

This clonotype was seen more than once but under ten times. This chain uses TRBV5-1 with TRBJ2-1; TRBD2 is a possible D gene (5 bases). CDR3 length equals 18 residues. V was shortened by 1 base and J by 1 base, with 18 bases between the two germline ends. Germline V lookup: CDR1 SGHRS, CDR2 YFSETQ. In DNA, the CDR3 is TGCGCCAGCAGCTTGCTAACGTCGGGTCCGGGATCCTACAATGAGCAGTTCTTC. Its protein product is CASSLLTSGPGSYNEQFF.

The table lists this clonotype with many counts. The chain carries TRBV10-3 and TRBJ1-2, with D uncertain. This CDR3 region has 14 residues. Per the germline V gene, CDR1 is ENHRY and CDR2 is SYGVKD. The V and J ends lost 4 bases and 1 base respectively, with 10 bases between them. The CDR3 DNA is TGTGCCATCAGTGTTAACCCCCTTAACTATGGCTACACCTTC. Protein sequence: CAISVNPLNYGYTF.